This entry is about one T cell receptor (beta chain). TCRdb keeps only in-frame clones here, not all; method: immunoSEQ multiplex PCR. The sample holds some 200,000 clones, about four fifths seen once. This entry comes from a study of cytotoxic CD8 clonotypes in ibrutinib-treated CLL. This CDR3 has 11 residues. Looked up from germline, CDR1 is DFQATT and CDR2 is SNEGSKA (reference sequence). Trimming took off 6 bases at V and 7 bases at J, with 9 bases between the two ends. PBMCs that had been cryopreserved were the source of 2 to 2.5 micrograms of genomic DNA for TCR beta libraries. Specimen: PBMCs, collected after 12 months of ibrutinib treatment. The V gene is TRBV20-1, the J gene TRBJ1-4; tentatively, D is TRBD1 (5 bases). The clonotype originates from a human donor with chronic lymphocytic leukemia. The CDR3 spells CSAPRGEKLFF. CDR3 sequence (DNA): TGCAGTGCCCCAAGGGGTGAAAAACTGTTTTTT.